This T cell receptor beta chain derives from a study of T cells in Graves' hyperthyroidism and ophthalmopathy. Whole-study results and caveats: A median around 6.4 months before onset, the model predicted ophthalmopathy. A model of 13 V-J pairs discriminated ophthalmopathy from stable hyperthyroidism. Appearing also in blood were most of the thyroid clonotypes expanded above 0.001.

The investigators amplified TCR beta CDR3 regions from RNA transcripts. During a first-round RT-PCR of the TCR CDR3, the HTBI primer set was used. TCRdb fed the multiplex PCR reads into MiXCR, producing one record per CDR3 protein. The sample shows 500,000 to 650,000 distinct CDR3 sequences, 40% to 50% of them seen only once. About this clonotype itself: Antigen specificity is unknown.

Germline values: CDR1 LGHDT, CDR2 YNNKEL (reference sequence). The CDR3 extends over 16 amino acids. Trimming took 1 base from V and 1 from J; bases not matched to a gene: 2. This chain uses TRBV3-1 with TRBJ2-5, with 11 bases aligning to TRBD1. Sequencing input: peripheral blood or thyroid tissue (not recorded which). This receptor was identified in an adult woman with Graves' disease, either hyperthyroidism or ophthalmopathy (not recorded which). Written as DNA, the CDR3 is TGTGCCAGCAGCCAAGGAGGGACAGGGGGCCAAGAGACCCAGTACTTC. Translating gives CASSQGGTGGQETQYF.